This TCR beta chain was recovered during a study of T cell changes during pregnancy in multiple sclerosis. The protocol was immunoSEQ multiplex PCR, while the TCRdb copy is restricted to in-frame clones and leaves out a portion. The data contain 50,000 or so clones, 93% of them singletons. CDR1 and CDR2 from the germline V gene are WSHSY and SAAADI. The CDR3 length is 13 residues. V lost 6 bases to trimming and J lost 1 base, with 10 bases between them. This clonotype originated in a female donor with multiple sclerosis, enrolled in a pregnancy study. V gene TRBV10-2 combines with J gene TRBJ2-7, with D unclear. The sequencing here drew on peripheral blood, taken in the second trimester of pregnancy. CDR3 sequence: CASSPGSSYEQYF. Here the CDR3 DNA reads TGCGCCAGCAGCCCAGGTTCATCCTACGAGCAGTACTTC.